These 30 T cell receptor beta chains originate from one sample sequenced in a study of blood T cell repertoires in COVID-19. Clones were sequenced by immunoSEQ multiplex PCR, and TCRdb holds only the in-frame ones, with some missing. This sample yields fewer than 100,000 clones, of which 80% to 90% are seen a single time; 4.9% belongs to the top ten. Sequenced: peripheral blood. The receptors stem from a woman of 80 years or more with acute or convalescent COVID-19.

This clone was detected many times. This chain connects TRBV2 to TRBJ2-1; D remains ambiguous. CDR3 length equals 12 residues. Deletions cut 7 bases from V and 7 bases from J, with 11 bases between. Per germline, CDR1 SNHLY and CDR2 FYNNEI. The CDR3 nucleotides are TGTGCCAGCACCCTATTAAAAAATGAGCAGTTCTTC. As protein: CASTLLKNEQFF.

This clone was seen a single time. V usage is TRBV30 and J usage is TRBJ2-3; no definite D call. Germline-derived CDR1 and CDR2 are GTSNPN and SVGIG (reference sequence). Trimming took off 5 bases at V and 6 bases at J, with 6 bases between the two ends. The CDR3 contains 10 residues. The CDR3 spells CAWSADTQYF. CDR3 nucleotides: TGTGCCTGGTCCGCGGATACGCAGTATTTT. Full variable domain (remainder filled in from reference TRBV30 and TRBJ2-3): SQTIHQWPATLVQPVGSPLSLECTVEGTSNPNLYWYRQAAGRGLQLLFYSVGIGQISSEVPQNLSASRPQDRQFILSSKKLLLSDSGFYLCAWSADTQYFGPGTRLTVL.

V usage is TRBV2 and J usage is TRBJ1-5; no clear D gene. CDR1 is SNHLY and CDR2 is FYNNEI in the germline V gene. CDR3 length: 14 residues. Trimming shortened V by 8 bases and J by 0 bases, and 11 bases separated the two germline ends. The CDR3 loop is CASVAGYSNQPQHF. The CDR3 DNA is TGTGCCAGCGTTGCGGGCTATAGCAATCAGCCCCAGCATTTT. Based on the CDR3 plus reference TRBV2 and TRBJ1-5, the full variable domain is EPEVTQTPSHQVTQMGQEVILRCVPISNHLYFYWYRQILGQKVEFLVSFYNNEISEKSEIFDDQFSVERPDGSNFTLKIRSTKLEDSAMYFCASVAGYSNQPQHFGDGTRLSIL.

The chain is built from TRBV3-1 (or the pseudogene TRBV3-2) and TRBJ2-5, with 8 bases aligning to TRBD2. This CDR3 has 15 amino acids. Germline-derived CDR1 and CDR2 are LGHDT and YNNKEL (reference sequence). Trimming at V came to 3 bases and at J to 0 bases, leaving 3 bases not matched to a gene. DNA for the CDR3: TGTGCCAGCAGCCACCGGGGGGGTGACCAAGAGACCCAGTACTTC. It codes for CASSHRGGDQETQYF.

The chain uses TRBV19 and TRBJ2-7; 8 nucleotides agree with TRBD1. CDR3 length: 15 residues. The V gene's germline CDR1 is LNHDA and CDR2 SQIVND (reference sequence). V was clipped by 1 base and J by 5 bases; unmatched bases: 7. DNA for the CDR3: TGTGCCAGTAGTATAGCCTGGACAGGGAATAACGAGCAGTACTTC. It translates to CASSIAWTGNNEQYF.

J is TRBJ2-7 and V is TRBV27, with a tentative D call TRBD1 (5 bases). Deletions cut 2 bases from V and 3 bases from J, with 8 bases between. The CDR3 totals 13 residues. Germline CDR1 MNHEY, CDR2 SMNVEV (reference sequence). The CDR3 loop is CASSLLDSYEQYF. The CDR3 bases are TGTGCCAGCAGTTTACTCGACAGCTACGAGCAGTACTTC.

The J gene is TRBJ1-2, the V gene TRBV6-5; D is possibly TRBD1 (6 bases). This CDR3 is 13 amino acids long. Trimming removed 6 bases at V and 7 bases at J, with 15 bases between. Per the germline V gene, CDR1 is MNHEY and CDR2 is SVGAGI. The DNA for the CDR3 is TGTGCCAGCAGAGATACAGGGTTTCCTGGCTACACCTTC. Translating it yields CASRDTGFPGYTF.

The CDR3 sequence is CASNSYPGQPQHF. The CDR3 DNA reads TGTGCCAGTAACTCTTACCCAGGGCAGCCCCAGCATTTT. V is TRBV2 and J is TRBJ1-5; maybe TRBD1 (5 bases). The V and J ends lost 9 bases and 7 bases respectively, with 16 bases between them. The germline CDR1 and CDR2 sequences are SNHLY and FYNNEI. The length of the CDR3 is 13 residues.

V and J are TRBV7-2 and TRBJ1-5; TRBD1 might be the D (6 bases). Trimming removed 8 bases from V and 0 bases from J, with 11 bases in between. CDR1 SGHTA and CDR2 FQGNSA come from the germline V gene. The CDR3 has 14 residues. The CDR3 loop is CASFHRASNQPQHF. CDR3 DNA: TGTGCCAGCTTTCACAGGGCTAGCAATCAGCCCCAGCATTTT.

This chain uses TRBV24-1 with TRBJ2-7; TRBD2 is a possible D gene (5 bases). The CDR3 has 13 amino acids. Deletions cut 3 bases from V and 6 bases from J, with 11 bases between. Germline V gives CDR1 KGHDR, CDR2 SFDVKD. The CDR3 nucleotides read TGTGCCACCAGTGATCGGGAACGCTGCGAGCAGTACTTC. Translating gives CATSDRERCEQYF.

The V and J genes are TRBV25-1 and TRBJ1-2; D is perhaps TRBD1 (6 bases). Germline CDR1 reads MGHDK; CDR2 reads SYGVNS. The CDR3 consists of 14 residues. Between the trimmed V and J ends, which lost 6 bases and 4 bases, there was a span of 15 bases. CDR3 DNA sequence: TGTGCCAGCAGCCCCTCCAGGGGCAGCTATGGCTACACCTTC. Amino acid sequence: CASSPSRGSYGYTF.

The V gene is TRBV7-3, the J gene TRBJ1-1, with 9 bases matching TRBD1. Unmatched junction bases numbered 3, after V lost 4 bases and J lost 6 bases. Per the germline V gene, CDR1 is SGHTA and CDR2 is FQGTGA. There are 13 residues in the CDR3. The CDR3 is CASSSDRGAEAFF. CDR3 nucleotides: TGTGCCAGCAGCTCAGACAGGGGGGCTGAAGCTTTCTTT.

The rearrangement uses TRBV19 and TRBJ2-7, with TRBD1 as a possible D gene (6 bases). The CDR3 spans 15 residues. Germline CDR1 and CDR2: LNHDA and SQIVND (reference sequence). V dropped 7 bases and J dropped 0 bases, with 16 bases sitting between them. The CDR3 DNA sequence: TGTGCCAGTATGGGGGCGGCTGAGAGCTCCTACGAGCAGTACTTC. Its protein product is CASMGAAESSYEQYF.

This clone has a handful of counts. The chain employs TRBV7-8 and TRBJ2-1, with TRBD1 matching 10 bases. This CDR3 region has 18 residues. Germline lookup yields CDR1 SGHVS and CDR2 FQNEAQ. V lost 5 bases, J lost 2 bases, and 12 bases stayed unmatched. CDR3 in amino acids: CASSLRHSGTGAYNEQFF. The DNA for the CDR3 is TGTGCCAGCAGCCTACGACATTCCGGGACAGGGGCCTACAATGAGCAGTTCTTC.

V gene TRBV7-2 combines with J gene TRBJ1-4; D ambiguous. V was trimmed by 5 bases and J by 6 bases, leaving 13 bases between them. CDR3 size: 14 residues. Germline lookup yields CDR1 SGHTA and CDR2 FQGNSA. The CDR3 DNA reads as TGTGCCAGCAGCCTTCTCGGCCGGGATGAAAAACTGTTTTTT. The encoded protein is CASSLLGRDEKLFF.

The J gene is TRBJ2-5, the V gene TRBV29-1; 7 positions match TRBD1. Losses at the gene ends were 7 bases for V and 5 bases for J; bases not matched to a gene: 16. CDR1 and CDR2 from the germline V gene are SQVTM and ANQGSEA. This CDR3 spans 15 amino acids. The DNA of the CDR3 is TGCAGCGCCTCAGTGCCGAACAGGGGATCGGAGACCCAGTACTTC. As protein: CSASVPNRGSETQYF. Together with reference TRBV29-1 and TRBJ2-5, the CDR3 gives the full variable domain: SAVISQKPSRDICQRGTSLTIQCQVDSQVTMMFWYRQQPGQSLTLIATANQGSEATYESGFVIDKFPISRPNLTFSTLTVSNMSPEDSSIYLCSASVPNRGSETQYFGPGTRLLVL.

The chain links TRBV29-1 to TRBJ1-2; 8 bases match TRBD1. The CDR3 runs to 15 residues. Germline trimming cut 3 bases from V and 7 bases from J; bases unmatched to any gene: 13. CDR1 and CDR2 (germline): SQVTM, ANQGSEA. CDR3 protein: CSVEGAGQGRGGYTF. DNA of the CDR3: TGCAGCGTTGAGGGGGCCGGACAGGGCCGCGGTGGCTACACCTTC.

This chain uses TRBV6-5 with TRBJ2-7, with 8 bases that match TRBD1. V trimming: 6 bases; J trimming: 5 bases; junction bases outside the gene matches: 6. CDR1 is MNHEY and CDR2 is SVGAGI in the germline V gene. CDR3 size: 13 residues. The CDR3 spells CASSPRGLNEQYF. The DNA of the CDR3 is TGTGCCAGCAGCCCCAGGGGGCTCAACGAGCAGTACTTC.

The rearrangement joins TRBV5-6 to TRBJ1-1; 7 nucleotides align to TRBD1. Germline V gene data show CDR1 as SGHDT and CDR2 as YYEEEE. The J segment lost 1 base and the V segment lost 5 bases, leaving 5 bases of the junction unmatched. This CDR3 spans 14 amino acids. CDR3 sequence: CASSWGQPNTEAFF. CDR3 nucleotides: TGTGCCAGCAGTTGGGGACAGCCGAACACTGAAGCTTTCTTT.

This clone was counted once. The chain couples TRBV5-1 to TRBJ2-5, with a tentative D call TRBD2 (5 bases). V lost 0 bases and J 5 bases, leaving 11 bases between the germline ends. Germline V gives CDR1 SGHRS, CDR2 YFSETQ. CDR3 length equals 14 residues. In nucleotides, the CDR3 is TGCGCCAGCAGCTTGGAGGCTAGCACGGAGACCCAGTACTTC. Translating gives CASSLEASTETQYF.

This chain connects TRBV24-1 to TRBJ2-5; possibly TRBD2 for D (5 bases). V gave up 2 bases and J gave up 4 bases, with 16 bases separating them. The germline CDR1 and CDR2 sequences are KGHDR and SFDVKD. The CDR3 sequence is 16 residues long. CDR3 in amino acids: CATSDSGGRTGETQYF. The CDR3 nucleotides read TGTGCCACCAGTGATTCCGGAGGACGGACCGGAGAGACCCAGTACTTC.

The chain has TRBV10-2 and TRBJ2-3; 8 bases match TRBD2. The ends lost 7 bases at V and 3 bases at J; junction bases unmatched: 12. Germline V gives CDR1 WSHSY, CDR2 SAAADI. This CDR3 contains 16 residues. CDR3 region: CASTDGGALGTDTQYF. DNA of the CDR3: TGCGCCAGCACGGACGGGGGGGCCCTGGGTACAGATACGCAGTATTTT.

V and J are TRBV27 and TRBJ2-1; the match to TRBD2 covers 11 bases. The trim removed 6 bases at V and 8 bases at J, leaving 9 bases unmatched. Looked up from germline, CDR1 is MNHEY and CDR2 is SMNVEV (reference sequence). This CDR3 is built from 15 residues. The CDR3 loop reads CASRGYSGGADEQFF. The CDR3 DNA is TGTGCCAGCAGAGGGTATAGCGGGGGGGCGGATGAGCAGTTCTTC.

The chain has TRBV13 and TRBJ2-2, with 7 bases aligning to TRBD2. The V segment lost 6 bases and the J segment 1 base; nucleotides outside the gene matches: 5. Germline loops: CDR1 PRHDT, CDR2 FYEKMQ (reference sequence). This CDR3 has 15 residues. The CDR3 loop reads CASSGLAENTGELFF. CDR3 sequence (DNA): TGTGCCAGCAGTGGTCTAGCGGAGAACACCGGGGAGCTGTTTTTT.

The rearrangement joins TRBV9 to TRBJ2-2; possibly TRBD2 for D (6 bases). The length of the CDR3 is 15 residues. Per the germline V gene, CDR1 is SGDLS and CDR2 is YYNGEE. The V end was cut by 0 bases, the J end by 1 base, with 7 bases between. CDR3 DNA sequence: TGTGCCAGCAGCGTAGGGGGGGTGAACACCGGGGAGCTGTTTTTT. Encoded protein: CASSVGGVNTGELFF.

V is TRBV2 and J is TRBJ1-1; 7 bases are a match to TRBD1. The CDR3 contains 12 residues. With V trimmed by 6 bases and J by 5 bases, 3 bases remained unmatched. CDR1 and CDR2 (germline): SNHLY, FYNNEI. CDR3 DNA sequence: TGTGCCAGCAGGAGGGGGCGGACTGAAGCTTTCTTT. Its translation: CASRRGRTEAFF. Using reference TRBV2 and TRBJ1-1 for the parts outside the CDR3, the full variable domain is EPEVTQTPSHQVTQMGQEVILRCVPISNHLYFYWYRQILGQKVEFLVSFYNNEISEKSEIFDDQFSVERPDGSNFTLKIRSTKLEDSAMYFCASRRGRTEAFFGQGTRLTVV.

J is TRBJ2-7 and V is TRBV5-5; 9 bases align to TRBD1. The V and J ends lost 4 bases and 2 bases, in that order; junction bases with no gene match: 7. Germline lookup yields CDR1 SGHKS and CDR2 YYEKEE (reference sequence). The CDR3 totals 15 residues. CDR3 in amino acids: CASSPVGTGPYEQYF. The CDR3 bases are TGTGCCAGCAGCCCCGTAGGGACAGGGCCCTACGAGCAGTACTTC. The variable domain in full, with the rest retrieved from reference TRBV5-5 and TRBJ2-7, is DAGVTQSPTHLIKTRGQQVTLRCSPISGHKSVSWYQQVLGQGPQFIFQYYEKEERGRGNFPDRFSARQFPNYSSELNVNALLLGDSALYLCASSPVGTGPYEQYFGPGTRLTVT.

CDR3 nucleotide sequence: TGTGCCAGCTCACCAACAGGGGCCACAGATACGCAGTATTTT. Its translation: CASSPTGATDTQYF. The gene calls are TRBV18 and TRBJ2-3, with 7 bases that match TRBD1. The CDR3 sequence is 14 residues long. Trimming at V came to 2 bases and at J to 2 bases, leaving 1 base not matched to a gene. In germline, CDR1 is KGHSH, CDR2 LQKENI. Together with reference TRBV18 and TRBJ2-3, the CDR3 gives the full variable domain: NAGVMQNPRHLVRRRGQEARLRCSPMKGHSHVYWYRQLPEEGLKFMVYLQKENIIDESGMPKERFSAEFPKEGPSILRIQQVVRGDSAAYFCASSPTGATDTQYFGPGTRLTVL.

This rearrangement joins TRBV3-1 (or the pseudogene TRBV3-2) to TRBJ2-5; maybe TRBD2 (6 bases). This CDR3 region has 14 residues. Germline CDR1 and CDR2: LGHDT and YNNKEL (reference sequence). The V end lost 1 base, the J end lost 1 base, and 7 bases lay between the germline ends. The CDR3 region has the DNA TGTGCCAGCAGCCAAGCGGGACTCCAAGAGACCCAGTACTTC. Translating it yields CASSQAGLQETQYF.

This chain links TRBV6-5 with TRBJ2-1, with 10 nucleotides matching TRBD1. With V trimmed by 6 bases and J by 8 bases, 10 bases remained unmatched. The CDR3 sequence is 15 residues long. Germline-derived CDR1 and CDR2 are MNHEY and SVGAGI. The CDR3, as DNA: TGTGCCAGCAGATCACCGGGACAGGGGTTTCATGAGCAGTTCTTC. Protein sequence: CASRSPGQGFHEQFF.